The TCR beta chain described here comes from a study of blood T cells in healthy people across ages (dated by TCRdb to 2014 to 2015). For the wider study: In model experiments, template switching captured roughly one uniquely barcoded TCR beta cDNA molecule for every two T cells. To track age-related changes in TCR beta repertoire diversity, the study relied on deep sequencing normalized with unique cDNA molecular identifiers. The donors were split into four age groups: young (average around 15 years), middle-aged (around 37), aged (more than 60) and long-lived (approximately 80). The study analyzed two additional independent replicas of 1 million unique cDNA reads from the same blood draw for two donors, one aged 18 to 30 and one aged 80 or older. Overall study outcomes, separate from this receptor: As age increased, observed TCR beta diversity per million T cells dropped in a roughly linear way, and a significant reduction was already evident by age around 41. The percentage of naive T cells measured by flow cytometry correlated strongly with observed TCR beta diversity. Because the CMV infection status of the donors was unknown, age-related changes in expanded clonotypes may potentially have been confounded. The long-lived group showed more naive CD4+ T cells, fewer expanded clones and increased TCR diversity than the aged group, suggesting age selection. Estimates of total diversity from one million sequenced T cells were regarded as lower bounds and underestimates. Since profiling was done on bulk unsorted PBMCs, naive and antigen-experienced compartments could not be conclusively compared.

The roughly 42 donors, aged about 6 to 90 years, were systemically healthy Caucasian individuals from Russia. Each donor gave 8 to 10 milliliters of peripheral blood, drawn into EDTA-treated Vacutainer tubes. Ficoll-Paque density-gradient centrifugation was used to isolate PBMCs, with at least 6.5 million per sample. Total RNA, at least 6 micrograms per sample, was extracted from PBMCs with Trizol reagent. For every donor, an aliquot of PBMCs went through flow cytometry to measure the percentages of naive CD45RAhigh/CD27high T cells. The CDR3 runs 15 amino acids, cysteine and phenylalanine included. The read is trimmed to its CDR3 DNA, 45 bases read in frame from base 1. From the germline V gene (reference sequence), CDR1 is DFQATT and CDR2 is SNEGSKA. The table lists this clonotype with a few counts. It lacks a known antigen. Per-nucleotide qualities are absent, and no much larger clonotype sits a single base away.

Library preparation employed 5' RACE. Sequenced using an Illumina HiSeq 2500. A second about 6 to 11 cycle PCR used a sample-barcoded 5' primer and a J-beta primer mix. Each TCR beta cDNA molecule received a unique molecular identifier from a template-switch 5' adaptor carrying 12 random nucleotides. Each sample yielded at least 2.5 million CDR3-containing paired-end reads. The Mint cDNA synthesis kit, primed by a TRBC-specific oligonucleotide, was used to synthesize first-strand cDNA from all RNA. Following uracil-DNA glycosylase treatment, all cDNA underwent a first 18-cycle PCR with the universal primers M1SS and BC2_uni_R. On the study's bioinformatics: For normalization, 1 million high-quality reads, each with a distinct molecular identifier, were randomly selected from each sample. Instead of being binned into consensus sequences, reads that shared molecular identifiers were thrown out. MiTCR, with a Q25 quality threshold and the strictest error-elimination algorithm, was used for CDR3 identification, clonotype clustering and error correction. A nonparametric unseen species model with Euler transformation was used to estimate lower-bound total TCR beta diversity. TCRdb applied fastp at Q25 and MiXCR to the public reads, then kept only in-frame beta chains. One record per CDR3 amino acid sequence lists the most common genes and DNA. The V and J calls shown here were made by TCRdb, not taken from the authors' results. Present in this sample are about 510,000 distinct CDR3 sequences, about 25% of which were seen just once. The ten most abundant clones make up under 4.5% of the sample.

The sample was also linked to a second study, of T cells of mothers and their children. As the second publication notes: Donors were nine systemically healthy Caucasian individuals: three mothers and their six children. cDNA synthesis consumed the entire amount of extracted RNA, loaded at approximately 1.6 ug RNA in each 15 ul reaction. In the second PCR, sample barcodes and 2-4 random nucleotides were introduced via the M1S primer. Each mother yielded over 10 million TCR beta CDR3 reads and each child 2.5 million to 3 million reads. Thymic selection shapes the output of TCR recombination in a similar way in related and unrelated pairs, and inherited differences have a minor effect. Related mother-child pairs always showed normalized repertoire overlap that was slightly higher than in unrelated mother-child pairs, though the difference was never significant. Persistent microchimeric T cell clones were not detected, at a sensitivity of around 95 clones per million clonotypes. The study used deep NGS to compare TCR beta repertoires of mothers and children, seeking features distinguishing related mother-child pairs from unrelated individuals. The mean age was 40 +/- 4 years for the mothers and around 10 +/- 4 years for the children. Libraries were sequenced on Illumina HiSeq 2000 with 100+100 nt paired-end reads after adapter ligation with NEBNext reagents. To prevent cross-contamination, the mother and child libraries were prepared one month apart and sequenced in separate runs. Between about 500,000 and 2,100,000 distinct TCR beta clonotypes were identified per donor. Naive TCR beta clonotypes were estimated from low-frequency clonotypes matched to each donor's FACS-determined naive share, without sorting.

Sequenced: blood. The rearrangement combines TRBV20-1 with TRBJ2-5; the central 11 bases match TRBD2. The J call may not be correct, given that the DNA end is closer to TRBJ2-7. This sequence was found in a boy aged 2 to 10 in good health. This receptor has the CDR3 CSARVTTSGKNEQYF. The DNA sequence reads TGCAGTGCTAGAGTGACGACTAGCGGGAAGAACGAGCAGTACTTC.